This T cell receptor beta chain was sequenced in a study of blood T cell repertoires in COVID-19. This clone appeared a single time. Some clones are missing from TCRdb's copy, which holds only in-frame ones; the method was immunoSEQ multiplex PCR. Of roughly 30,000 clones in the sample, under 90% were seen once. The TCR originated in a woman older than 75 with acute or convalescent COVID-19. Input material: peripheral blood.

The CDR3 region is CASSLVSGVEQYF. CDR3 DNA: TGTGCCAGCAGCTTAGTTTCGGGGGTCGAGCAGTACTTC. The rearrangement uses TRBV11-3 and TRBJ2-7, with a tentative D call TRBD2 (6 bases). Trimming removed 1 base from V and 6 bases from J, with 10 bases in between. Per the germline V gene, CDR1 is SGHNT and CDR2 is YENEEA. CDR3 length: 13 residues.